This section outlines one T cell receptor (beta chain) sequence together with its context. Its target is not known. This sample is part of a study of siplizumab effects on memory and regulatory T cells. Whole-study findings and limits: The alloresponse seemed to draw substantially on naive T cells, which appeared more diverse than memory cells.

TCRdb keeps only in-frame clones here, not all; method: immunoSEQ multiplex PCR. The table records over 80,000 clones, roughly 94% of them present only once. This TCR derives from a human donor in good health. Sequences were obtained from non-Treg CD4+ T cells sorted from blood.

The CDR3 coding sequence is TGCGCCAGCAGCTTTAGCTCTGGAAACACCATATATTTT. Protein product: CASSFSSGNTIYF. This chain joins TRBV5-1 and TRBJ1-3; D remains unclear. The CDR3 length is 13 residues. Germline V lookup: CDR1 SGHRS, CDR2 YFSETQ. V was trimmed by 2 bases and J by 0 bases, leaving 3 bases between them.